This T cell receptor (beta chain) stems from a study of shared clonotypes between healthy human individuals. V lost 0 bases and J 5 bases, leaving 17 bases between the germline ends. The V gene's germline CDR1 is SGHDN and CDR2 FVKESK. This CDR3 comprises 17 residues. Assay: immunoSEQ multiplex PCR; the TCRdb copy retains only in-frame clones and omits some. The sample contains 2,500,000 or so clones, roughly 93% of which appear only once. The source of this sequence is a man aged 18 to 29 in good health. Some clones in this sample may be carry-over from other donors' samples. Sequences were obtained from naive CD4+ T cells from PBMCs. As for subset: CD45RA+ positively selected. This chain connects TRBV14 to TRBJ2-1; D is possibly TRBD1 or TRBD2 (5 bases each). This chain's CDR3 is CASSQEGWGTVNNEQFF. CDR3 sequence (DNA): TGTGCCAGCAGCCAAGAAGGTTGGGGGACCGTCAACAATGAGCAGTTCTTC.